This entry lists 9 T cell receptor beta chains sequenced from one sample in a study of cytomegalovirus exposure and HLA in healthy donors. The PCR contained 60 Vbeta and 13 Jbeta primers. Libraries were prepared by immunoSEQ multiplex PCR; TCRdb keeps only in-frame clonotypes and omits some of them. Of about 59,000 clones listed, over 70% are singletons. The sample taken for sequencing was PBMCs. These TCRs come from a middle-aged woman in good health and CMV-seronegative.

V and J are TRBV18 and TRBJ1-1, with 7 bases lining up with TRBD1. V was clipped by 0 bases and J by 0 bases; unmatched bases: 7. Germline-derived CDR1 and CDR2 are KGHSH and LQKENI. This CDR3 is built from 17 residues. CDR3 sequence reads: CASSPPRGTVMNTEAFF. As DNA, the CDR3 is TGTGCCAGCTCACCACCAAGGGGGACAGTAATGAACACTGAAGCTTTCTTT.

The chain uses TRBV27 and TRBJ2-7, with 9 bases matching TRBD1. The CDR3 contains 15 residues. CDR1 is MNHEY and CDR2 is SMNVEV in the germline V gene (reference sequence). J lost 2 bases, V lost 6 bases, and 8 bases had no gene match. This chain's CDR3 is CASRETGTGPYEQYF. DNA for the CDR3: TGTGCCAGCAGGGAAACCGGGACAGGGCCCTACGAGCAGTACTTC.

The rearrangement joins TRBV11-1 to TRBJ2-1, with D tentatively TRBD2 (6 bases). CDR1 SGHAT and CDR2 FQDESV come from the germline V gene (reference sequence). The V end was cut by 0 bases, the J end by 7 bases, with 13 bases between. This CDR3 is built from 15 residues. The CDR3 loop reads CASSLAGAGFNEQFF. CDR3 sequence (DNA): TGTGCCAGCAGCTTAGCGGGTGCGGGATTTAATGAGCAGTTCTTC.

The chain employs TRBV19 and TRBJ1-2; 9 bases fit TRBD1. Germline V gene lookup returns CDR1 LNHDA and CDR2 SQIVND (reference sequence). This CDR3 contains 16 residues. Trimming removed 7 bases from V and 1 base from J; junction bases left unmatched: 10. The CDR3 sequence is CASNIPGQGINYGYTF. In DNA, the CDR3 is TGTGCCAGTAATATCCCGGGACAGGGAATTAACTATGGCTACACCTTC.

The chain combines TRBV27 with TRBJ2-3; 7 nucleotides line up with TRBD2. With 2 bases clipped from V and 6 bases from J, the junction kept 11 bases outside the gene matches. Germline values: CDR1 MNHEY, CDR2 SMNVEV (reference sequence). The CDR3 has 16 amino acids. The chain's CDR3 is CASSLGRVGLGDTQYF. The CDR3, as DNA: TGTGCCAGCAGTTTAGGGAGGGTTGGGTTAGGTGATACGCAGTATTTT.

V is TRBV14 and J is TRBJ2-3; 11 bases agree with TRBD2. V lost 0 bases and J lost 4; bases outside the gene matches: 3. The CDR3 totals 16 residues. CDR1 SGHDN and CDR2 FVKESK come from the germline V gene. Here the CDR3 reads CASSQELAGESDTQYF. CDR3 DNA sequence: TGTGCCAGCAGCCAAGAACTAGCGGGAGAGTCAGATACGCAGTATTTT.

The genes are TRBV11-2 and TRBJ2-6; a possible D gene is TRBD1 (7 bases). Looked up from germline, CDR1 is SGHAT and CDR2 is FQNNGV. The CDR3 length is 16 residues. The V and J ends lost 7 bases and 1 base respectively, with 14 bases between them. The CDR3 DNA reads TGTGCCAGCACCGGGGGACAGAGTTCTGGGGCCAACGTCCTGACTTTC. Residues: CASTGGQSSGANVLTF.

V is TRBV5-6 and J is TRBJ1-3, with D maybe TRBD1 (5 bases). CDR3 size: 15 residues. Germline V gives CDR1 SGHDT, CDR2 YYEEEE. V was pared by 1 base and J by 0 bases, with 8 bases between. The CDR3 sequence is CASSLYRTSGNTIYF. In nucleotides, the CDR3 is TGTGCCAGCAGCTTGTACAGGACCTCTGGAAACACCATATATTTT.

The rearrangement joins TRBV27 to TRBJ2-3, with D possibly TRBD2 on 7 matching bases. Germline values: CDR1 MNHEY, CDR2 SMNVEV (reference sequence). V was shortened by 4 bases and J by 2 bases, with 13 bases between the two germline ends. The CDR3 covers 15 residues. The DNA of the CDR3 is TGTGCCAGCAGTTACTTGGCGGGGGCCACAGATACGCAGTATTTT. This encodes CASSYLAGATDTQYF.